This entry is about one T cell receptor beta chain. Patients in Seattle were enrolled during active infection, then followed longitudinally. These data are taken from a study of blood T cell repertoires in COVID-19. On the study more broadly: The study drew acute and convalescent COVID-19 samples from the United States, Italy and Spain. T cells, B-cell-depleted T cells, or PBMCs supplied cDNA or gDNA.

Source study methods: From reference gene primer amplification, estimates of nucleated cell counts were derived. Measured with immunoSEQ multiplex PCR; TCRdb has only the in-frame clones, and not every one. The V and J calls and the clone size are those of that table, but D and trimming were determined from the DNA. This sample has hundreds of thousands of clones, with 86% found just once. This CDR3 is built from 16 residues. V gave up 1 base and J gave up 1 base, with 14 bases separating them. Per germline, CDR1 KGHSH and CDR2 LQKENI. Sequenced: peripheral blood. The sequence was collected from a woman aged 70-85 years with COVID-19, enrolled during active disease. The V gene is TRBV18, the J gene TRBJ2-7; D unclear. The CDR3 DNA reads as TGTGCCAGCTCACCACTTTTTGACTTCCAGTCCTACGAGCAGTACTTC. Residues: CASSPLFDFQSYEQYF. The full variable domain, rest sourced from reference TRBV18 and TRBJ2-7, is NAGVMQNPRHLVRRRGQEARLRCSPMKGHSHVYWYRQLPEEGLKFMVYLQKENIIDESGMPKERFSAEFPKEGPSILRIQQVVRGDSAAYFCASSPLFDFQSYEQYFGPGTRLTVT.